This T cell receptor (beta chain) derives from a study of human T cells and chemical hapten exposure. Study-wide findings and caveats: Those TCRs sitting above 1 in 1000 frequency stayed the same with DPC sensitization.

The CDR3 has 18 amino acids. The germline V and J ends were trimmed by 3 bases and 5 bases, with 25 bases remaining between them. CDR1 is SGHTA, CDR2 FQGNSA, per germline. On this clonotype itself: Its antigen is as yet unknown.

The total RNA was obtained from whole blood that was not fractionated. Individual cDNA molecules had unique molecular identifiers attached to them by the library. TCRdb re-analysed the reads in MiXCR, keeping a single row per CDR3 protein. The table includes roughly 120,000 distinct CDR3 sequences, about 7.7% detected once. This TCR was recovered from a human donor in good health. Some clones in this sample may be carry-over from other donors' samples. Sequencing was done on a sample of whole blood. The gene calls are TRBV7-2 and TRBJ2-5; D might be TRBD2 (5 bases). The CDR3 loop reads CASSLDLSSVVFDETQYF. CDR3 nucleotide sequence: TGTGCCAGCAGCTTGGATTTGAGTAGCGTGGTGTTCGACGAGACCCAGTACTTC.